Shown below are 28 T cell receptor beta chains from a single sample sequenced in a study of T cells after posttransplantation cyclophosphamide. Control samples came 1 year after myeloablative marrow transplants with methotrexate plus calcineurin inhibitor. TCRdb's table, derived via immunoSEQ multiplex PCR, lists solely in-frame clones and lacks some. The sample includes 15,000 to 20,000 clones, 85% seen only once; the top ten take 25% to 30%. The source material was PBMCs, sampled after allogeneic stem cell transplant with calcineurin inhibitor and methotrexate. Every receptor here comes from a young adult female patient who received an allogeneic stem cell transplant from an unrelated donor, was CMV-positive, and had acute and chronic GVHD. Some of these T cells may belong to the graft donor.

This rearrangement joins TRBV7-6 to TRBJ2-1, with 8 bases identical to TRBD1. Germline V CDR1 and CDR2: SGHVS, FNYEAQ. The CDR3 has 15 residues. V lost 3 bases and J lost 3; bases outside the gene matches: 4. The CDR3 protein is CASSFSTGGYNEQFF. The CDR3 bases are TGTGCCAGCAGCTTTAGCACAGGGGGCTACAATGAGCAGTTCTTC.

The chain links TRBV4-2 to TRBJ2-5; 8 bases align to TRBD2. Germline V gene data show CDR1 as LGHNA and CDR2 as YNFKEQ. The CDR3 sequence is 17 residues long. V was pared by 2 bases and J by 3 bases, with 11 bases of the junction left unmatched. The CDR3 is CASSQYSSGRFEETQYF. As DNA, the CDR3 is TGTGCCAGCAGCCAATACTCTAGCGGGCGATTTGAAGAGACCCAGTACTTC.

This clone was picked up a small number of times. V and J are TRBV10-3 and TRBJ1-1; 8 bases are a match to TRBD1. The CDR3 covers 15 residues. The germline gives CDR1 ENHRY, CDR2 SYGVKD. V was pared by 7 bases and J by 1 base, with 8 bases of the junction left unmatched. This CDR3 reads CAIKAQGGGNTEAFF. CDR3 DNA: TGTGCCATCAAGGCACAGGGGGGTGGGAACACTGAAGCTTTCTTT.

The chain couples TRBV5-1 to TRBJ1-6; unclear D gene. CDR1 and CDR2 (germline): SGHRS, YFSETQ. The CDR3 is 15 residues long. Trimming left V 0 bases short and J 7 bases short, with 11 bases between. CDR3 loop: CASSLGAGKNSPLHF. Written as DNA, the CDR3 is TGCGCCAGCAGCTTGGGAGCAGGCAAGAATTCACCCCTCCACTTT. The full variable domain, rest sourced from reference TRBV5-1 and TRBJ1-6, is KAGVTQTPRYLIKTRGQQVTLSCSPISGHRSVSWYQQTPGQGLQFLFEYFSETQRNKGNFPGRFSGRQFSNSRSEMNVSTLELGDSALYLCASSLGAGKNSPLHFGNGTRLTVT.

This clone was counted once. V and J are TRBV15 and TRBJ2-1, with D possibly being TRBD2 (6 bases). CDR3 length: 16 residues. V lost 1 base and J lost 0, with 10 bases in between. CDR1 is LNHNV, CDR2 YYDKDF, per germline (reference sequence). CDR3 sequence (DNA): TGTGCCACCAGCAGAGTCCCCGGGAGCTCCTACAATGAGCAGTTCTTC. Its translation is CATSRVPGSSYNEQFF.

The V call is TRBV7-2, the J call TRBJ2-3; TRBD2 agrees at 11 bases. The germline V gene has CDR1 SGHTA and CDR2 FQGNSA. V lost 5 bases and J lost 3; bases outside the gene matches: 7. This CDR3 comprises 16 residues. The CDR3: CASSPTSGSLTDTQYF. Written as DNA, the CDR3 is TGTGCCAGCAGCCCTACTAGCGGGAGTCTTACAGATACGCAGTATTTT.

The chain links TRBV7-9 to TRBJ1-6; no definite D call. Trimming pared 1 base from V and 0 bases from J, leaving 7 bases between. The germline V gene has CDR1 SEHNR and CDR2 FQNEAQ (reference sequence). The CDR3 extends over 16 amino acids. CDR3 sequence (DNA): TGTGCCAGCAGCTTAGGAGCAAGCTCCTATAATTCACCCCTCCACTTT. Protein product: CASSLGASSYNSPLHF.

The count of this clone is one. V and J are TRBV6-5 and TRBJ2-2, with 7 bases lining up with TRBD1. V lost 6 bases, J lost 0 bases, and 4 bases stayed unmatched. There are 15 residues in the CDR3. Germline CDR1 is MNHEY and CDR2 is SVGAGI. This chain's CDR3 is CASSPGQTNTGELFF. The CDR3 DNA is TGTGCCAGCAGCCCGGGACAGACGAACACCGGGGAGCTGTTTTTT.

J is TRBJ2-1 and V is TRBV2; D is perhaps TRBD2 (5 bases). Per the germline V gene, CDR1 is SNHLY and CDR2 is FYNNEI. The CDR3 runs 16 residues. V shed 5 bases and J shed 0 bases, with 14 bases lying between them. The CDR3 region has the DNA TGTGCCAGCAGTAGGTCAGGAGACTACTCCTACAATGAGCAGTTCTTC. Residues: CASSRSGDYSYNEQFF.

The rearrangement links TRBV12-2 to TRBJ2-2; the table gives TRBD1 as D, unverified against the DNA. TRBV12-2 is listed as a pseudogene. The CDR3 is 15 residues long. The CDR3 sequence is CASRPRQGTTGELFF. The CDR3 nucleotides read TGTGCAAGTCGCCCCCGGCAGGGAACAACCGGGGAGCTGTTTTTT.

The chain joins TRBV18 to TRBJ2-1; 9 bases are shared with TRBD1. V gave up 3 bases and J gave up 5 bases; unmatched junction bases: 11. Germline V gives CDR1 KGHSH, CDR2 LQKENI. The CDR3 covers 17 residues. This CDR3 reads CASSPYTWDRADNEQFF. DNA of the CDR3: TGTGCCAGCTCACCCTACACCTGGGACAGGGCGGACAATGAGCAGTTCTTC.

V and J are TRBV27 and TRBJ1-6; 7 nucleotides line up with TRBD1. The V segment lost 1 base and the J segment 10 bases; nucleotides outside the gene matches: 16. The CDR3 is made up of 18 amino acids. CDR1 is MNHEY, CDR2 SMNVEV, per germline (reference sequence). The CDR3 coding sequence is TGTGCCAGCAGTTTATGGGTACAGGGGAAGATCCTAGGGTCACCCCTCCACTTT. Translating gives CASSLWVQGKILGSPLHF.

The rearrangement joins TRBV15 to TRBJ2-7; D is perhaps TRBD1 (6 bases). The CDR3 extends over 14 amino acids. Trimming took 3 bases from V and 3 from J, leaving 12 bases between them. Germline assignment: CDR1 LNHNV and CDR2 YYDKDF (reference sequence). The CDR3 nucleotides are TGTGCCACCAGCAGCGGGGCAGGGGTCTACGAGCAGTACTTC. Translation gives CATSSGAGVYEQYF.

The CDR3 sequence: CASRGQGSGYTF. The CDR3 coding sequence is TGTGCCAGCAGGGGACAGGGATCTGGCTACACCTTC. The rearrangement uses TRBV6-6 and TRBJ1-2; TRBD1 matches at 9 bases. This CDR3 region has 12 residues. From germline, CDR1 is MNHNY and CDR2 SVGAGI (reference sequence). Trimming cost V 6 bases and J 7 bases; bases outside gene matches: 3.

V is TRBV6-1 and J is TRBJ2-7, with D tentatively TRBD1 (6 bases). Trimming shortened V by 6 bases and J by 1 base, and 10 bases separated the two germline ends. Germline loops: CDR1 MNHNS, CDR2 SASEGT. CDR3 size: 13 residues. The CDR3 is CASRGGGSYEQYF. The DNA of the CDR3 is TGTGCCAGCAGAGGGGGTGGATCCTACGAGCAGTACTTC.

V usage is TRBV11-2 and J usage is TRBJ2-2; D might be TRBD2 (5 bases). The CDR3 is made up of 16 amino acids. Germline CDR1 reads SGHAT; CDR2 reads FQNNGV. The V end was cut by 5 bases, the J end by 4 bases, with 17 bases between. The CDR3 bases are TGTGCCAGCAGCCGATGGAGCGGCTCGAGCACCGGGGAGCTGTTTTTT. This translates into CASSRWSGSSTGELFF.

The chain links TRBV7-9 to TRBJ1-2; a weak D match, TRBD1 (5 bases). Germline-derived CDR1 and CDR2 are SEHNR and FQNEAQ (reference sequence). Deletions cut 0 bases from V and 6 bases from J, with 14 bases between. This CDR3 is built from 15 residues. DNA of the CDR3: TGTGCCAGCAGCTTAGCGGCGGGGGGGTCTCATGGCTACACCTTC. Amino acids: CASSLAAGGSHGYTF. The full variable domain, its missing parts supplied by reference TRBV7-9 and TRBJ1-2, is DTGVSQNPRHKITKRGQNVTFRCDPISEHNRLYWYRQTLGQGPEFLTYFQNEAQLEKSRLLSDRFSAERPKGSFSTLEIQRTEQGDSAMYLCASSLAAGGSHGYTFGSGTRLTVV.

The V call is TRBV6-1, the J call TRBJ2-5, with 9 bases lining up with TRBD2. J gave up 9 bases and V 2 bases, and 10 bases lay outside the gene matches. CDR1 is MNHNS, CDR2 SASEGT, per germline. The length of the CDR3 is 15 residues. DNA for the CDR3: TGTGCCAGCAGTGAACCCGGACTAGCGCTAAGGGCCCAGTACTTC. Its translation is CASSEPGLALRAQYF.

V gene TRBV11-2 combines with J gene TRBJ1-2; perhaps TRBD1 as D (5 bases). V was pared by 1 base and J by 1 base, with 10 bases between. This CDR3 has 15 residues. The V gene's germline CDR1 is SGHAT and CDR2 FQNNGV. The CDR3 region has the DNA TGTGCCAGCAGCTTAGGCGGGACTAGTAACTATGGCTACACCTTC. Residues: CASSLGGTSNYGYTF.

This chain links TRBV10-3 with TRBJ2-2; D unresolved. The CDR3 is 13 residues long. CDR1 ENHRY and CDR2 SYGVKD come from the germline V gene. Trimming removed 4 bases from V and 4 bases from J, with 7 bases in between. CDR3 DNA: TGTGCCATCAGTGTAGTAAGCACCGGGGAGCTGTTTTTT. Protein product: CAISVVSTGELFF.

The rearrangement joins TRBV11-2 to TRBJ2-7; D not resolved. V was trimmed by 2 bases and J by 4 bases, leaving 3 bases between them. The CDR3 is 11 residues long. Germline values: CDR1 SGHAT, CDR2 FQNNGV. CDR3 sequence: CASSLHYEQYF. In DNA, the CDR3 is TGTGCCAGCAGCTTACATTACGAGCAGTACTTC.

This clone appeared once. This rearrangement joins TRBV4-1 to TRBJ2-5; D perhaps matches TRBD2 (6 bases). Germline V gives CDR1 MGHRA, CDR2 YSYEKL. The CDR3 is made up of 14 amino acids. V was pared by 1 base and J by 3 bases, with 9 bases between. Written as DNA, the CDR3 is TGCGCCAGCAGCCAAGTTGGAGGGGAAGAGACCCAGTACTTC. This translates into CASSQVGGEETQYF.

The chain combines TRBV10-1 with TRBJ2-7, with TRBD1 matching over 9 bases. CDR3 length equals 14 residues. CDR1 is WNHNN, CDR2 SYGVQD, per germline (reference sequence). V was pared by 3 bases and J by 2 bases, with 2 bases of the junction left unmatched. DNA for the CDR3: TGCGCCAGCAGTGAAAGACAGGGGGCCTACGAGCAGTACTTC. This translates into CASSERQGAYEQYF.

This chain links TRBV6-1 with TRBJ1-1, with a possible D match to TRBD1 (5 bases). V dropped 5 bases and J dropped 7 bases, with 8 bases sitting between them. CDR1 and CDR2 (germline): MNHNS, SASEGT. The CDR3 is made up of 11 amino acids. CDR3 residues: CASSSGFEAFF. In DNA form, the CDR3 reads TGTGCCAGCAGTTCAGGGTTTGAAGCTTTCTTT.

For the CDR3, the DNA is TGTGCCAGCAGCTTCGAAACTTACCCCACAGATACGCAGTATTTT. Translated: CASSFETYPTDTQYF. V usage is TRBV7-8 and J usage is TRBJ2-3; D unclear. From germline, CDR1 is SGHVS and CDR2 FQNEAQ. With 3 bases removed from V and 2 bases from J, the gap between germline ends came to 12 bases. This CDR3 is built from 15 residues. Using reference TRBV7-8 and TRBJ2-3 for the parts outside the CDR3, the full variable domain is GAGVSQSPRYKVAKRGQDVALRCDPISGHVSLFWYQQALGQGPEFLTYFQNEAQLDKSGLPSDRFFAERPEGSVSTLKIQRTQQEDSAVYLCASSFETYPTDTQYFGPGTRLTVL.

The V gene is TRBV27, the J gene TRBJ1-2; 8 nucleotides agree with TRBD1. The CDR3 sequence is 14 residues long. The V gene's germline CDR1 is MNHEY and CDR2 SMNVEV (reference sequence). With 7 bases clipped from V and 6 bases from J, the junction kept 10 bases outside the gene matches. The CDR3 DNA reads as TGTGCCAGCACCCCAGGGGGCCTTCAGAATGGCTACACCTTC. It translates to CASTPGGLQNGYTF.

The chain combines TRBV30 with TRBJ2-1; the match to TRBD2 covers 7 bases. The CDR3 is 13 residues long. Germline V gene lookup returns CDR1 GTSNPN and CDR2 SVGIG (reference sequence). Trimming took 4 bases from V and 3 from J; bases not matched to a gene: 3. The CDR3 region is CAWNAGVYNEQFF. The CDR3 bases are TGTGCCTGGAATGCGGGAGTCTACAATGAGCAGTTCTTC.

V usage is TRBV5-6 and J usage is TRBJ2-1; D is ambiguous. The CDR3 length is 15 residues. V lost 3 bases to trimming and J lost 7 bases, with 17 bases between them. Germline CDR1 SGHDT, CDR2 YYEEEE. CDR3 DNA sequence: TGTGCCAGCAGCTCGAGTCCACGGCTAGGTAATGAGCAGTTCTTC. It specifies CASSSSPRLGNEQFF.